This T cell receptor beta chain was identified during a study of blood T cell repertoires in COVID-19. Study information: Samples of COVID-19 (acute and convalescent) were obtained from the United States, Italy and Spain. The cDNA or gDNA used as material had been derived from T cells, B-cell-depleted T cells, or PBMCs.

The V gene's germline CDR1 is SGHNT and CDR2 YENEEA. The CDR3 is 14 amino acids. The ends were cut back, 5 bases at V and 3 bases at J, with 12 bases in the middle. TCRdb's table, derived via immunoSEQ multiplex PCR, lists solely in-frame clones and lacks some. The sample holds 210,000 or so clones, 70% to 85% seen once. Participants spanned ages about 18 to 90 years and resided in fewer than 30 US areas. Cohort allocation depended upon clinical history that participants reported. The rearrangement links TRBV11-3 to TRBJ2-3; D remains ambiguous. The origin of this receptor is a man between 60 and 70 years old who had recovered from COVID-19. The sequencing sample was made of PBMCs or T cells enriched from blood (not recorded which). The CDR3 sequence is CASSLSRQTDTQYF. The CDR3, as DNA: TGTGCCAGCAGCCTCTCCCGACAAACAGATACGCAGTATTTT.